This T cell receptor (beta chain) was sequenced during a study of cytomegalovirus exposure and HLA in healthy donors. With 60 Vbeta and 13 Jbeta primers, the PCR was carried out. TCRdb's copy holds only in-frame clones and misses some; the assay was immunoSEQ multiplex PCR. The sample shows around 120,000 clones, roughly 80% of them seen only once. Notes on this clone: Antigen: not known.

The germline V and J ends were trimmed by 3 bases and 2 bases, with 10 bases remaining between them. Germline CDR1 reads SNHLY; CDR2 reads FYNNEI. The CDR3 spans 15 residues. Study-wide results and limits: A few V segments could not be told apart, such as TRBV6-2 and TRBV6-3, and were left out.

The gene calls are TRBV2 and TRBJ2-2; perhaps TRBD2 as D (5 bases). This receptor was taken from a woman between 40 and 50 years old in good health and CMV-seronegative. Sample: PBMCs. The CDR3 DNA is TGTGCCAGCAGTGATGACTACCCCAACACCGGGGAGCTGTTTTTT. As protein: CASSDDYPNTGELFF.